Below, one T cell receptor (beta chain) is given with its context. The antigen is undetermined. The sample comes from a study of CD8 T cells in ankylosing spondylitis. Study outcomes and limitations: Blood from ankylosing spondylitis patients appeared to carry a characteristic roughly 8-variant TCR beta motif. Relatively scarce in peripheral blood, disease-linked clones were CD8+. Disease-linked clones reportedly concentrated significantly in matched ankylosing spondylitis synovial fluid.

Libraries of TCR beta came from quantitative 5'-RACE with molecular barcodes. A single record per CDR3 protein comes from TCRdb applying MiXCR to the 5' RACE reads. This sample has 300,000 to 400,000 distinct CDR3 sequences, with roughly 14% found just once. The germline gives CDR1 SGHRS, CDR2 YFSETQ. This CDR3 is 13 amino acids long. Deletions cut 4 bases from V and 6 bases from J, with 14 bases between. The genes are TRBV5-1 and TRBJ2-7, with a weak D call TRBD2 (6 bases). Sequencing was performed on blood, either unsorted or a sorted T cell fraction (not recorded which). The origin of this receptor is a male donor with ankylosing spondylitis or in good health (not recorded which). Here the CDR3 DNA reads TGCGCCAGCAGCATATCGGGGGTCGGCGAGCAGTACTTC. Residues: CASSISGVGEQYF.